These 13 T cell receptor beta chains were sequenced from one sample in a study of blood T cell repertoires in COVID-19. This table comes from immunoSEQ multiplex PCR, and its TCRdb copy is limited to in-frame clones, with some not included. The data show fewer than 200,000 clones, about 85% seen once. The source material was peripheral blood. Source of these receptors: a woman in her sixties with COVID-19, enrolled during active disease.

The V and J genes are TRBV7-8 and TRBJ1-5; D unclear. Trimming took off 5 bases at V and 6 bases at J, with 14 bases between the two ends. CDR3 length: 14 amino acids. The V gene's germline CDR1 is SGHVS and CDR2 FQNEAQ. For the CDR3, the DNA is TGTGCCAGCAGCCTCAAGGGAGTGGGTCAGCCCCAGCATTTT. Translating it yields CASSLKGVGQPQHF.

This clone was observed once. The CDR3, as DNA: TGTGCCACCTCTTCCCGGGCAGGGGTTATTCAGCCCCAGCATTTT. Amino acid sequence: CATSSRAGVIQPQHF. The chain couples TRBV19 to TRBJ1-5; the D gene is possibly TRBD1 (6 bases). V lost 10 bases and J lost 6, with 22 bases in between. CDR3 size: 15 residues. The germline gives CDR1 LNHDA, CDR2 SQIVND (reference sequence).

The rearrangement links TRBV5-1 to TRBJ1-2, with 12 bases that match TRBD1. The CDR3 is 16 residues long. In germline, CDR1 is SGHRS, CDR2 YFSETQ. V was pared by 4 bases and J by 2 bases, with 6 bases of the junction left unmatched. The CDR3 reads CASSRGQGADNYGYTF. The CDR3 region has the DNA TGCGCCAGCAGCAGGGGACAGGGGGCCGACAACTATGGCTACACCTTC.

DNA for the CDR3: TGTGCCAGCTCGGCTGCGAACACTGAAGCTTTCTTT. Translation gives CASSAANTEAFF. This chain uses TRBV18 with TRBJ1-1, with D hard to call. Germline V gene data show CDR1 as KGHSH and CDR2 as LQKENI. Deletions cut 6 bases from V and 1 base from J, with 6 bases between. The CDR3 is 12 residues long.

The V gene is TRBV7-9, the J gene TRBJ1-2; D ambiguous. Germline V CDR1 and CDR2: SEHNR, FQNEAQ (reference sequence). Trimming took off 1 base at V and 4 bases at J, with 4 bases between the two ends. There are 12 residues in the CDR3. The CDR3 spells CASSLGSYGYTF. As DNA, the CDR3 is TGTGCCAGCAGCTTAGGGAGCTATGGCTACACCTTC.

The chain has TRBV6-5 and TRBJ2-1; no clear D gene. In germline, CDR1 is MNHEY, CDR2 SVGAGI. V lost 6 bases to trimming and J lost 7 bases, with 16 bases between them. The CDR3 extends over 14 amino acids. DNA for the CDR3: TGTGCCAGCAGCCTACAGAGAACCCTGAATGAGCAGTTCTTC. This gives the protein CASSLQRTLNEQFF.

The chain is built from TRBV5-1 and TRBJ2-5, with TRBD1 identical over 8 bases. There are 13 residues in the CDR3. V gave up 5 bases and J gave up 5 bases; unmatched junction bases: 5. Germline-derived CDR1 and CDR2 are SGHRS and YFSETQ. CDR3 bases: TGCGCCAGCAGGCCCGACAGGGGTGAGACCCAGTACTTC. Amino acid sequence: CASRPDRGETQYF.

The CDR3 spells CASSESSPGVGNQPQHF. CDR3 nucleotide sequence: TGTGCCAGCAGTGAATCAAGTCCCGGGGTGGGCAATCAGCCCCAGCATTTT. V usage is TRBV25-1 and J usage is TRBJ1-5; no clear D. The CDR3 spans 17 residues. Germline lookup yields CDR1 MGHDK and CDR2 SYGVNS. The V end was cut by 1 base, the J end by 2 bases, with 15 bases between.

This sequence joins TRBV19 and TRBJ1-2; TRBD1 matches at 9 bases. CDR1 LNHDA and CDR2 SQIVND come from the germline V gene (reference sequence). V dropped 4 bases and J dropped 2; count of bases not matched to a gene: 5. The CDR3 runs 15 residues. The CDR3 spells CASSSRQGVNYGYTF. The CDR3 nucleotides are TGTGCCAGTAGTAGCCGACAGGGGGTGAACTATGGCTACACCTTC.

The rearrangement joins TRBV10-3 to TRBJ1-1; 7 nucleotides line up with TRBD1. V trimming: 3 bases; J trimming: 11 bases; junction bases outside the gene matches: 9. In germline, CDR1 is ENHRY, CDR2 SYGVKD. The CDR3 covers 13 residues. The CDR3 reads CAISEGQGGSAFF. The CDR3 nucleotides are TGTGCCATCAGTGAAGGGCAGGGGGGTTCGGCTTTCTTT.

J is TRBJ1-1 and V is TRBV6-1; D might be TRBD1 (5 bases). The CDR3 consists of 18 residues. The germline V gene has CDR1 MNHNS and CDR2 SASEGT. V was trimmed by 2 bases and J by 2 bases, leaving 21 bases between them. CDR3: CASSEYFLGGASNTEAFF. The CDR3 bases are TGTGCCAGCAGTGAATATTTTCTGGGAGGGGCCAGCAACACTGAAGCTTTCTTT.

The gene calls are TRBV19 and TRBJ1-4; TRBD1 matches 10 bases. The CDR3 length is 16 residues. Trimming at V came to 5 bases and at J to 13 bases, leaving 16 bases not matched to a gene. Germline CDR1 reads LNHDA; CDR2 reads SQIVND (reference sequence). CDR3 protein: CASSVVSGTGVRRLFF. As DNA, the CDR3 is TGTGCCAGTAGTGTAGTATCCGGGACAGGGGTTAGAAGACTGTTTTTT.

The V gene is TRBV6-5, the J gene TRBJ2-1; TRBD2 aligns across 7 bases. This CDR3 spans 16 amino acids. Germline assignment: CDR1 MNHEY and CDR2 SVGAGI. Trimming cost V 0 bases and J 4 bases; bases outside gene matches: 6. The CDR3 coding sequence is TGTGCCAGCAGTTACTCGGGGCGGGGGAAATACAATGAGCAGTTCTTC. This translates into CASSYSGRGKYNEQFF.